This T cell receptor (beta chain) was captured by sequencing in a study of CD8+ T cells in alopecia areata. The germline V gene has CDR1 LGHNA and CDR2 YNLKQL (reference sequence). Trimming pared 4 bases from V and 1 base from J, leaving 7 bases between. This CDR3 has 13 residues. In regard to this clone: No antigen is known for it. It may be a read error: a sequence one base away is much more abundant. Gene labels here are mouse ones. The CDR3 end is not reached by the read, which stops 4 residues before it; the germline J gene fills it in. This specimen includes other DNA sequences encoding the same CDR3.

The pooled cutaneous lymph node cells were sorted using several markers (CD4, CD8alpha, NKG2D, NKG2ACE and others). Investigators isolated RNA and reverse transcribed it into cDNA to act as the sequencing template. Clones were sequenced by immunoSEQ multiplex PCR, and TCRdb holds only the in-frame ones, with some missing. This sample comprises approximately 280,000 clones, none seen once only. Study-wide results and limits: Besides other cells, scalp samples also yield sequences of resident alphabeta T cells from normal skin.

The sample taken for sequencing was CD4+ T cells sorted from a lymph node. This TCR came from a C3H/HeJ mouse with alopecia areata. For this mouse line, the MHC haplotype is H2-k. The gene calls are TRBV5 and TRBJ1-1, with D possibly TRBD1 on 6 matching bases. The chain's CDR3 is CASSPDRNTEVFF. The part of the CDR3 DNA that was read is TGTGCCAGCAGCCCGGACAGAAACACA.